These 19 T cell receptor beta chains were all obtained from the same sample, sequenced in a study of spatial heterogeneity in lung cancer. Study findings and constraints: Higher tumor mutation counts went along with higher counts of expanded intratumoral alpha and beta TCRs.

One entry per CDR3 protein, called by TCRdb with MiXCR from the 5' RACE reads. The data contain 15,000 to 20,000 distinct CDR3 sequences, 7.5% of them singletons. Their target antigens are unknown. The sample's time point: sample taken at primary tumor resection. The sequences come from lung tumor tissue, collected at surgery. The receptors stem from a male donor with early-stage non-small cell lung cancer.

This clonotype was detected ten times or more. The chain is built from TRBV12-3 or TRBV12-4 and TRBJ1-2, with 12 bases lining up with TRBD1. The length of the CDR3 is 15 residues. Trimming at V came to 5 bases and at J to 8 bases, leaving 9 bases not matched to a gene. CDR3 protein: CASSMPGQGARGYTF. The CDR3 DNA reads TGTGCCAGCAGTATGCCGGGACAGGGGGCGAGGGGCTACACCTTC.

This clonotype occurred many times. This sequence joins TRBV10-2 and TRBJ1-2; a weak D match, TRBD1 (6 bases). Trimming stripped 6 bases from V and 0 bases from J, with 14 bases between. The CDR3 runs 15 residues. Germline V gene sequence: CDR1 WSHSY, CDR2 SAAADI. This CDR3 reads CASSEWDTSNYGYTF. The CDR3 DNA reads TGCGCCAGCAGCGAATGGGACACTTCTAACTATGGCTACACCTTC.

In its sample, this clonotype was seen many times. CDR3 nucleotides: TGTGCCAGCAGCTTCGGACTAGCGGGGGGGAGGGATGAGCAGTTCTTC. It encodes CASSFGLAGGRDEQFF. The chain uses TRBV5-8 and TRBJ2-1; 15 bases line up with TRBD2. CDR1 is SGHTS and CDR2 is YDEGEE in the germline V gene. V trimming: 2 bases; J trimming: 8 bases; junction bases outside the gene matches: 5. The CDR3 consists of 16 residues.

In the case of this clonotype: A read error is possible here, since a much larger clone lies one base away. V gene TRBV5-1 combines with J gene TRBJ1-3; TRBD1 matches at 7 bases. This CDR3 comprises 15 residues. The V gene's germline CDR1 is SGHRS and CDR2 YFSETQ. Losses at the gene ends were 4 bases for V and 1 base for J; bases not matched to a gene: 5. The CDR3 is CASSNSGGSGNTIYF. The CDR3 DNA follows: TGCGCCAGCAGCAACTCAGGGGGGTCTGGAAACACCATATATTTT.

There are many counts of this clonotype. The chain carries TRBV6-2 or TRBV6-3 and TRBJ1-5; tentatively, D is TRBD1 (6 bases). Germline V gene lookup returns CDR1 MNHEY and CDR2 SVGEGT. This CDR3 has 15 residues. The V and J ends lost 2 bases and 2 bases respectively, with 10 bases between them. The CDR3 DNA is TGTGCCAGCAGTTACCCAGGGGTCGGCAATCAGCCCCAGCATTTT. Its translation: CASSYPGVGNQPQHF.

This chain uses TRBV4-3 with TRBJ1-2; maybe TRBD1 (6 bases). The CDR3 contains 13 residues. Trimming removed 4 bases from V and 7 bases from J, with 13 bases in between. Germline loops: CDR1 LGHNA, CDR2 YSLEER. CDR3 in DNA: TGCGCCAGCAGCCCCCAGGGGAGGGGTGGCTACACCTTC. Its protein product is CASSPQGRGGYTF.

The rearrangement joins TRBV12-3 or TRBV12-4 to TRBJ1-6; D not certain. The V end lost 3 bases, the J end lost 7 bases, and 13 bases lay between the germline ends. The CDR3 extends over 15 amino acids. This chain's CDR3 is CASSLGTALNSPLHF. The CDR3 nucleotides are TGTGCCAGCAGTTTGGGTACAGCGCTCAATTCACCCCTCCACTTT.

In its sample, this clonotype was seen a few times. This chain connects TRBV27 to TRBJ2-6, with D hard to call. The CDR3 runs to 15 residues. Germline V CDR1 and CDR2: MNHEY, SMNVEV (reference sequence). Trimming stripped 4 bases from V and 0 bases from J, with 7 bases between. Here the CDR3 reads CASSSQSSGANVLTF. CDR3 nucleotide sequence: TGTGCCAGCAGTTCCCAGAGCTCTGGGGCCAACGTCCTGACTTTC.

This clonotype was seen many times. The chain combines TRBV4-3 with TRBJ2-2, with D unresolved. Germline CDR1 and CDR2: LGHNA and YSLEER. V lost 0 bases to trimming and J lost 4 bases, with 12 bases between them. This CDR3 has 16 amino acids. CDR3 in amino acids: CASSQDSGSGTGELFF. The DNA of the CDR3 is TGCGCCAGCAGCCAAGATTCAGGCTCTGGCACCGGGGAGCTGTTTTTT.

The chain is built from TRBV3-1 and TRBJ1-5; no clear D gene. Trimming took off 3 bases at V and 8 bases at J, with 14 bases between the two ends. CDR1 and CDR2 (germline): LGHDT, YNNKEL (reference sequence). The CDR3 spans 14 residues. CDR3 region: CASSQRGTGEPQHF. Written as DNA, the CDR3 is TGTGCCAGCAGCCAGAGAGGAACTGGGGAGCCCCAGCATTTT.

The table lists this clonotype with many counts. This chain joins TRBV29-1 and TRBJ2-3; D not certain. Between the trimmed V and J ends, which lost 0 bases and 3 bases, there was a span of 4 bases. The germline gives CDR1 SQVTM, CDR2 ANQGSEA. There are 12 residues in the CDR3. The CDR3 protein is CSVEDGTDTQYF. Here the CDR3 DNA reads TGCAGCGTTGAAGATGGTACAGATACGCAGTATTTT.

This chain uses TRBV3-1 with TRBJ2-3; TRBD2 is a possible D gene (5 bases). Germline V gene sequence: CDR1 LGHDT, CDR2 YNNKEL (reference sequence). The CDR3 totals 14 residues. V was clipped by 3 bases and J by 4 bases, with 11 bases between them. CDR3 sequence (DNA): TGTGCCAGCAGCCAGTATAGGACTGCAGATACGCAGTATTTT. It yields the protein CASSQYRTADTQYF.

This clonotype was counted ten times or more. CDR3 nucleotides: TGCAGTGCTAGAGATCAAGGGTCCACCACCAGCTACTATGGCTACACCTTC. It yields the protein CSARDQGSTTSYYGYTF. The chain has TRBV20-1 and TRBJ1-2; no firm D call. The CDR3 contains 17 residues. Per the germline V gene, CDR1 is DFQATT and CDR2 is SNEGSKA (reference sequence). V gave up 0 bases and J gave up 3 bases, with 20 bases separating them.

To note about this clonotype: Since a much larger clone is just one base distant, this may be a read error. The chain uses TRBV7-2 and TRBJ1-2; TRBD1 aligns across 8 bases. This CDR3 region has 14 residues. The germline gives CDR1 SGHTA, CDR2 FQGNSA. Trimming at V came to 0 bases and at J to 6 bases, leaving 3 bases not matched to a gene. This chain's CDR3 is CASSLARGQDGYTF. For the CDR3, the DNA is TGTGCCAGCAGCTTAGCGCGGGGACAGGATGGCTACACCTTC.

Ten or more counts support this clonotype. V usage is TRBV6-6 and J usage is TRBJ1-4; D may be TRBD1 (5 bases). The CDR3 runs to 14 residues. Trimming took off 0 bases at V and 8 bases at J, with 10 bases between the two ends. CDR1 and CDR2 (germline): MNHNY, SVGAGI (reference sequence). The DNA of the CDR3 is TGTGCCAGCAGTTACTCGGGGGATAGGGAAAAACTGTTTTTT. Encoded protein: CASSYSGDREKLFF.

This clonotype has a count of ten or more. The chain joins TRBV12-3 or TRBV12-4 to TRBJ2-3, with 9 bases identical to TRBD1. V lost 3 bases to trimming and J lost 3 bases; unmatched junction nucleotides: 4. This CDR3 contains 15 residues. The CDR3 loop is CASSFDRGITDTQYF. The CDR3 region has the DNA TGTGCCAGCAGTTTCGACAGGGGGATTACAGATACGCAGTATTTT.

This clonotype has ten or more counts. This chain joins TRBV11-2 and TRBJ1-6; D might be TRBD1 (5 bases). CDR1 and CDR2 from the germline V gene are SGHAT and FQNNGV. The CDR3 covers 14 residues. V lost 1 base and J 9 bases, leaving 10 bases between the germline ends. CDR3 in amino acids: CASSLGYRTSPLHF. In nucleotides, the CDR3 is TGTGCCAGCAGCTTAGGGTACAGGACTTCACCCCTCCACTTT.

This clonotype was observed many times. The chain links TRBV28 to TRBJ1-1, with D unclear. Germline V gives CDR1 MDHEN, CDR2 SYDVKM. The CDR3 runs 13 residues. Trimming took off 6 bases at V and 0 bases at J, with 8 bases between the two ends. Here the CDR3 reads CASRLGMNTEAFF. CDR3 bases: TGTGCCAGCAGGCTCGGAATGAACACTGAAGCTTTCTTT.

This clonotype was seen at least ten times. The rearrangement joins TRBV6-6 to TRBJ1-6; D ambiguous. Germline CDR1 reads MNHNY; CDR2 reads SVGAGI (reference sequence). Trimming took off 7 bases at V and 7 bases at J, with 14 bases between the two ends. The CDR3 is 14 residues long. CDR3 amino acids: CASNRETDNSPLHF. The CDR3 DNA reads as TGTGCCAGCAACCGGGAGACGGACAATTCACCCCTCCACTTT.